The T cell receptor (beta chain) described here comes from a study of breast tumors, draining lymph nodes, adjacent tissues. There are many counts of this clonotype. Antigen: not known. Breast cancer patients provided tissue from their axillary draining lymph nodes. TCRdb reprocessed the multiplex PCR reads with MiXCR, giving one entry per CDR3 protein. The repertoire holds some 150,000 distinct CDR3 sequences, about 22% seen once, with about 2.4% in the top ten. The CDR3 has 14 amino acids. Germline-derived CDR1 and CDR2 are SGHVS and FQNEAQ. The junction had 9 bases not matched to a gene; V was cut back by 5 bases and J by 8 bases. Study-level points and caveats: Tumor TCR diversity was below lymph nodes but above nontumor tissue. Tumor and nontumor repertoires were significantly more similar in luminal-like than in basal-like breast cancer. The lymph node origin of tumor T cells was framed as consistent with a hypothesis, not demonstrated.

Sample: axillary lymph node tissue. This clonotype originated in a female donor with breast cancer. Some clones in this sample may be carry-over from other donors' samples. The chain has TRBV7-8 and TRBJ2-1, with TRBD2 matching over 7 bases. CDR3 bases: TGTGCCAGCAGCCCCGGGACTACGGTCGATGAGCAGTTCTTC. It specifies CASSPGTTVDEQFF. Filled out from reference TRBV7-8 and TRBJ2-1, the complete variable domain reads GAGVSQSPRYKVAKRGQDVALRCDPISGHVSLFWYQQALGQGPEFLTYFQNEAQLDKSGLPSDRFFAERPEGSVSTLKIQRTQQEDSAVYLCASSPGTTVDEQFFGPGTRLTVL.